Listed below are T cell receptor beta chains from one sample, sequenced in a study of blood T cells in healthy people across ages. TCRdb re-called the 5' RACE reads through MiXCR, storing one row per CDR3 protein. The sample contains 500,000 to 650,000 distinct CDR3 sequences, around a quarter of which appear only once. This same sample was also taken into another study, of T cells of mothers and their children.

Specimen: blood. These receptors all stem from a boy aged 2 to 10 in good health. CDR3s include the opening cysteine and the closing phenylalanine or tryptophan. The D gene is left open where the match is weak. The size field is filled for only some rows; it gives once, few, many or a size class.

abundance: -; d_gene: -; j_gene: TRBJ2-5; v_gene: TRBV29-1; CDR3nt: TGCAGCGTTGTGGACAGCAGAGAGACCCAGTACTTC; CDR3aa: CSVVDSRETQYF
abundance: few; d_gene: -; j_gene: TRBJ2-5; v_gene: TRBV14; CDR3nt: TGTGCCAGCAGCCAAGATCGTAAACGGCTTAAGGGAGAGACCCAGTACTTC; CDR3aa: CASSQDRKRLKGETQYF
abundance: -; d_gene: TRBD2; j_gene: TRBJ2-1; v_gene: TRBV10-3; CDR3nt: TGTGCCATCAGGCAAGGGGGGACTAGCATCCACAAAAGACCCTACAATGAGCAGTTCTTC; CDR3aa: CAIRQGGTSIHKRPYNEQFF
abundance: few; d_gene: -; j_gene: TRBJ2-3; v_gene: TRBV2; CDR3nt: TGTGCCAGCAGTGAAGAAATTTTACCTAGCACAGATACGCAGTATTTT; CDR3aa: CASSEEILPSTDTQYF
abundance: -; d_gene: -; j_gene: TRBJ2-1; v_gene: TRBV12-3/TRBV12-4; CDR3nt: TGTGCCAGCAGTCCCAGGGTCAATGAGCAGTTCTTC; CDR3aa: CASSPRVNEQFF
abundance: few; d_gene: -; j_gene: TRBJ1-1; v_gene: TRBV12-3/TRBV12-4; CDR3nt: TGTGCCAGCAAAGTGGGGGTCGACACTGAAGCTTTCTTT; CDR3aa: CASKVGVDTEAFF
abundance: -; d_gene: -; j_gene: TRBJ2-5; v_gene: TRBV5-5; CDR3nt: TGTGCCAGCAGCTTCGGCAGGGTCCAAGAGACCCAGTACTTC; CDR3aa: CASSFGRVQETQYF
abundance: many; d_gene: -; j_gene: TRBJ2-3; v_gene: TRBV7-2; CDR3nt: TGTGCCAGCAGCTTCGGGTCCCGCGGAGATACGCAGTATTTT; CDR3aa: CASSFGSRGDTQYF
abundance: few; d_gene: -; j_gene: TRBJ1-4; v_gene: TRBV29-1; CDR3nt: TGCAGCGTTGTCGCCGCAACTAATGAAAAACTGTTTTTT; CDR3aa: CSVVAATNEKLFF
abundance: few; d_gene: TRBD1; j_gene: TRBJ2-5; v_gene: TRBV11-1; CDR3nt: TGTGCCAGCAGCACTAGGACAGGCCAAGAGACCCAGTACTTC; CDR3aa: CASSTRTGQETQYF
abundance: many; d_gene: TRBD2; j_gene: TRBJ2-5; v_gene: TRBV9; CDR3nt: TGTGCCAGCAGCGTAGTTGGCGGGAGCGGAGAGACCCAGTACTTC; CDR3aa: CASSVVGGSGETQYF
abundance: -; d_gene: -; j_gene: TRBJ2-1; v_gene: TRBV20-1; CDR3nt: TGCAGTGCTAGAAGGTCCTACTATGAGCAGTTCTTC; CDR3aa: CSARRSYYEQFF
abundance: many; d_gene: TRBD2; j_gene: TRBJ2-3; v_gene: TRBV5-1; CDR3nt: TGCGCCAGCAGCCGGGGGGGCACAGATACGCAGTATTTT; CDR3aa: CASSRGGTDTQYF
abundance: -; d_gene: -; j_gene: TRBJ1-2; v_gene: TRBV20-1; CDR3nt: TGCAGTGCTAGAGTTCCGGGGGATGGCTACACCTTC; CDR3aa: CSARVPGDGYTF
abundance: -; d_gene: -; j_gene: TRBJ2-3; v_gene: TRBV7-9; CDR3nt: TGTGCCAGCAGCTTAATCAAAGCCGGGGCAGATACGCAGTATTTT; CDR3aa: CASSLIKAGADTQYF
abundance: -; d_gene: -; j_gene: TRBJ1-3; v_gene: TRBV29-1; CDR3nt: TGCAGCGTTGGGACGGGCAACTCTGGAAACACCATATATTTT; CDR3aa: CSVGTGNSGNTIYF
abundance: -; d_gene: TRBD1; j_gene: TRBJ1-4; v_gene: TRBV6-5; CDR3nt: TGTGCCAGCAGGACAGGGCAGGGGACTAATGAAAAACTGTTTTTT; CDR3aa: CASRTGQGTNEKLFF
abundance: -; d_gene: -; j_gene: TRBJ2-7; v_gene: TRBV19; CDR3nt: TGTGCCAGTAGTTCCGGGGGCGACTCCTACGAGCAGTACTTC; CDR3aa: CASSSGGDSYEQYF
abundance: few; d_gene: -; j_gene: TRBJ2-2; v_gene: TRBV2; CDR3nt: TGTGCCAGCAGTGAAGAGGTTCTTTCCGGGGAGCTGTTTTTT; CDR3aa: CASSEEVLSGELFF
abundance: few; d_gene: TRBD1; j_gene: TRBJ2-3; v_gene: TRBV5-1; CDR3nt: TGCGCCAGCAGCTCCACAGGGGGCAGAAGCACAGATACGCAGTATTTT; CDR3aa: CASSSTGGRSTDTQYF
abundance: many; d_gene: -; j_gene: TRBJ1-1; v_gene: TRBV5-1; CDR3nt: TGCGCCAGCAGCTTCGGCCAGGGGAACACTGAAGCTTTCTTT; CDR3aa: CASSFGQGNTEAFF
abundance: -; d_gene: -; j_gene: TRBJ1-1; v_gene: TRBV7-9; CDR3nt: TGTGCCAGCAGCTTACGCATAGATACGTCCCGCGGGGACACTGAAGCTTTCTTT; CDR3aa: CASSLRIDTSRGDTEAFF
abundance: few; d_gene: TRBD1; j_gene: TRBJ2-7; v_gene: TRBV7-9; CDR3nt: TGTGCCAGCAGCGGAGACAGGGCCGAGCAGTACTTC; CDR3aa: CASSGDRAEQYF
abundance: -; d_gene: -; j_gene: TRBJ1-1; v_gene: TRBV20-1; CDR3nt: TGCAGTGCTAGTGAGGAAGGACCTGAAGCTTTCTTT; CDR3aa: CSASEEGPEAFF
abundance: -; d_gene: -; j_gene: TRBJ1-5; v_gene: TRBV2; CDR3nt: TGTGCCAGCAGATCGTTGGAGGGCCCCGGTGGTCAGCCCCAGCATTTT; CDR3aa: CASRSLEGPGGQPQHF
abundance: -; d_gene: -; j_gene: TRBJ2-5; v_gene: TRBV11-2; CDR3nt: TGTGCCAGCAGCACTCTATCAAACCAAGAGACCCAGTACTTC; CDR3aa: CASSTLSNQETQYF
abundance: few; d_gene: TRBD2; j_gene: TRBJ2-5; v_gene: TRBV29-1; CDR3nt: TGCAGCGTGCTCACCGGGACTAGCGGGAGCCGAAGGTACCAAGAGACCCAGTACTTC; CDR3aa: CSVLTGTSGSRRYQETQYF
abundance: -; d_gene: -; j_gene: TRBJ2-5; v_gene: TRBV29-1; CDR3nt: TGCAGCGTCGAACCACGAGAGACCCAGTACTTC; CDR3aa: CSVEPRETQYF
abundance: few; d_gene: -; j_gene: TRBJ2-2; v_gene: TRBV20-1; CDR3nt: TGCAGTGCTAGAGATCAGAATACGAACACCGGGGAGCTGTTTTTT; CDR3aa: CSARDQNTNTGELFF
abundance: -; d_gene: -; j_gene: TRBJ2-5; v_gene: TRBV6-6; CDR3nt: TGTGCCAGCAGTTACGAAAGGCCGTCGGGGACCCAGTACTTC; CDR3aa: CASSYERPSGTQYF
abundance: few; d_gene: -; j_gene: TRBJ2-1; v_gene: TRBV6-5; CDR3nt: TGTGCCAGCAGTTATGGTCGAAGAGGCGATGAGCAGTTCTTC; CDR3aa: CASSYGRRGDEQFF
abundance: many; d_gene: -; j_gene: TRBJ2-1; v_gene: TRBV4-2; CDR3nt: TGTGCCAGCACCCCAAGGGACACGCTAAATGAGCAGTTCTTC; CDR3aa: CASTPRDTLNEQFF
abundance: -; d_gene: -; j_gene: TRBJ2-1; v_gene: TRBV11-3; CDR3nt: TGTGCCAGCAGCTTAGACGCAGATCTCTACAATGAGCAGTTCTTC; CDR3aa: CASSLDADLYNEQFF
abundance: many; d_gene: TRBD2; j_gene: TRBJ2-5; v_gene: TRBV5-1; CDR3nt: TGCGCCAGCAGCGATCATCTAGCGGGGGGGCCCGAGACCCAGTACTTC; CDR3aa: CASSDHLAGGPETQYF
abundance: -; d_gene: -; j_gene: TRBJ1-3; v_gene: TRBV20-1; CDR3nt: TGCAGTGCTAGCCGAACTGGAAACACCATATATTTT; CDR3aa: CSASRTGNTIYF
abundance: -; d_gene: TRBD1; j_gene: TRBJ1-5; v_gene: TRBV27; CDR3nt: TGTGCCAGCAGTCCGCTACAGGGGGCGAGCAATCAGCCCCAGCATTTT; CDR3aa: CASSPLQGASNQPQHF
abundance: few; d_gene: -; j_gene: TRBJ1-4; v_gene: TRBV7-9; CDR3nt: TGTGCCAGCAGCCGTGGACAAGGGACTAATGAAAAACTGTTTTTT; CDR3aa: CASSRGQGTNEKLFF
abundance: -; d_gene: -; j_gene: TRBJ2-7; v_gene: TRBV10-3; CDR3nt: TGTGCCACTACCCAGGGCTACGAGCAGTACTTC; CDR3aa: CATTQGYEQYF
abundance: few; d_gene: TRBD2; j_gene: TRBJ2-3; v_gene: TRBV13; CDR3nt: TGTGCCAGCAGCCCCACCGGACTAGTCGGTTTCACAGATACGCAGTATTTT; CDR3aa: CASSPTGLVGFTDTQYF
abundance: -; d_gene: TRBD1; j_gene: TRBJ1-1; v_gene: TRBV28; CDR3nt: TGTGCCAGCAGTTTTGGGCAGGGGGCGAGGACTGAAGCTTTCTTT; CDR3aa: CASSFGQGARTEAFF
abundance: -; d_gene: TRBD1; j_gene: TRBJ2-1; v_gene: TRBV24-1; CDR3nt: TGTGCCACCAGTGATTTCGGGTGGGGACAGGGTGGTGAGCAGTTCTTC; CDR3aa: CATSDFGWGQGGEQFF
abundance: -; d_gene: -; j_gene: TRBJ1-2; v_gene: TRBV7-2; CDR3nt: TGTGCCAGCAGCTTATATCTGGCGTTCTATGGCTACACCTTC; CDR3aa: CASSLYLAFYGYTF
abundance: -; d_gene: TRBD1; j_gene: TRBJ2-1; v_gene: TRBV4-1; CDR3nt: TGCGCCAGCAGCCAAGCGGGACAGGTCAATGAGCAGTTCTTC; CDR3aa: CASSQAGQVNEQFF
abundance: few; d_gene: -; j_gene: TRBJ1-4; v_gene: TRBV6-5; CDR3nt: TGTGCCAGCAGTTACTCCGGGTCAGCGCTAACTAATGAAAAACTGTTTTTT; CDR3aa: CASSYSGSALTNEKLFF
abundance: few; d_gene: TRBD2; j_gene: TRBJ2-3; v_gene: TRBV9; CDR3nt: TGTGCCAGCAGCGTAGCGGGGGGGCCAGATACGCAGTATTTT; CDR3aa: CASSVAGGPDTQYF
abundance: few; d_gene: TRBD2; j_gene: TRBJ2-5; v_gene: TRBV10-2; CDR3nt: TGCGCCAGCAGAGAGAGACTAGCGCCCCAAGAGACCCAGTACTTC; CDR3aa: CASRERLAPQETQYF
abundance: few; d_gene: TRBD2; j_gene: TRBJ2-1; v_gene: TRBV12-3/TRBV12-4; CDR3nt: TGTGCCAGCAGTTTCAGGCTAGCGGGGGGGCCCCATGAGCAGTTCTTC; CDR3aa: CASSFRLAGGPHEQFF
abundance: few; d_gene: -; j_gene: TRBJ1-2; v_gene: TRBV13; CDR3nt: TGTGCCAGCAGCTTAGGCCCCGGACCAGGCTACACCTTC; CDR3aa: CASSLGPGPGYTF
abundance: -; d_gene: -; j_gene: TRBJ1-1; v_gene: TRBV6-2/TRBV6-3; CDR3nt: TGTGCCAGCAGTACCACCGGACAGAACCTTGGGAACACTGAAGCTTTCTTT; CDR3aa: CASSTTGQNLGNTEAFF
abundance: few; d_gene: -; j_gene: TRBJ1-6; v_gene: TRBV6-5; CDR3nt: TGTGCCAGCAGTTACTCCGGGGTCAGTTCACCCCTCCACTTT; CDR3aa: CASSYSGVSSPLHF
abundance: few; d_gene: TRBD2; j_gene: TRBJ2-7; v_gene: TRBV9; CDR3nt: TGTGCCAGCAGCCAGGGGACTAGCGGCCCTCTGGAGCAGTACTTC; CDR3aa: CASSQGTSGPLEQYF
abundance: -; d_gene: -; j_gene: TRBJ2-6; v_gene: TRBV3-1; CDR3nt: TGTGCCAGCACCGCGAGCTCTGGGGCCAACGTCCTGACTTTC; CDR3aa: CASTASSGANVLTF
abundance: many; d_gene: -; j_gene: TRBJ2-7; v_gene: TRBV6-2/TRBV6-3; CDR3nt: TGTGCCAGCAGCCTCCTTACGGGACGGACCTACGAGCAGTACTTC; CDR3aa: CASSLLTGRTYEQYF
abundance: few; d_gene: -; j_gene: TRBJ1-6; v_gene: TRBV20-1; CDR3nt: TGCAGTGCTAGGGACACGAATAATTCACCCCTCCACTTT; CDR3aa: CSARDTNNSPLHF
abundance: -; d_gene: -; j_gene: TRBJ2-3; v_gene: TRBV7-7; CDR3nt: TGTGCCAGCAGCTTAACTCTAAGCACAGATACGCAGTATTTT; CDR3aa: CASSLTLSTDTQYF